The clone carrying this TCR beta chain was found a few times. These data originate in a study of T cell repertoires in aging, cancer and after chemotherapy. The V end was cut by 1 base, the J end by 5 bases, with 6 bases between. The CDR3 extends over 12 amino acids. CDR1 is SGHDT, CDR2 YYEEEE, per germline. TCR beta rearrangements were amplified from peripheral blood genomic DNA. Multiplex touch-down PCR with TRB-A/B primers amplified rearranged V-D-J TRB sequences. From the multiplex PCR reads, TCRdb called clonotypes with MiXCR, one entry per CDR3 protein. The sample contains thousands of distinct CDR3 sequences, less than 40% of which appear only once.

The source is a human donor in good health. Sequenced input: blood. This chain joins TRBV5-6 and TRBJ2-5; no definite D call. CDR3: CASSLRAETQYF. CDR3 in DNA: TGTGCCAGCAGCTTGAGAGCGGAGACCCAGTACTTC.